The source of this TCR beta chain is a study of identical twins (dated by TCRdb to about 2016). For the study in its entirety: TCR alpha and beta repertoires from monozygotic twins, unrelated adults of various ages and cord blood were deep-sequenced to test whether fetal clonotypes persist. Replicate twin experiments were performed at different times using different library preparation protocols to rule out contamination. What the research found in general, with its limitations: In monozygotic twins, out-of-frame TCR alpha sharing was systematically underestimated by recombination models, although the models agreed with sharing between unrelated individuals. Compared with coincidental sharing between unrelated individuals, out-of-frame TCR alpha sequences shared between twins showed an excess of sequences with low generation probability. The excess sharing between twins in beta out-of-frame sequences was weaker because fewer shared sequences reduced the signal-to-noise ratio. Fewer insertions were carried by abundant cord blood beta clonotypes; a weaker similar trend was observed in young adult naive repertoires, while no such trend was observed in memory repertoires. Because the same donors could not be followed over many years, conclusions were based on cross-sectional statistical analysis. Zero-insertion analyses could be partly confounded by invariant T cells such as MAIT and iNKT, though diverse VJ usage argued against such confounding for most clonotypes.

Via the germline V gene, CDR1 is MGHDK and CDR2 SYGVNS. The germline ends are 8 bases apart after V is trimmed by 10 bases and J by 2 bases. The CDR3 spans 12 residues, from the cysteine through the phenylalanine. Here the CDR3 DNA is all that survives: 36 bases in frame from base 1. Every donor in the study was a healthy Caucasian. The twin cohort comprised three pairs of female monozygotic twins, all aged about 18 to 30 years. Miltenyi CD45RO+ enrichment and human naive T-cell isolation kits were used to isolate memory (CD45RO+) and naive T cells from PBMC. This clonotype came up a few times. Which antigen it targets is not known. No much larger clone exists at a distance of one base, and base qualities are not known. The library was generated by 5' RACE. The data were produced on an Illumina HiSeq 2000. Template switching introduced a universal primer binding site; the final cDNA contained a unique molecular identifier, enabling accurate counting of TCR cDNA molecules. Specific primers in the conserved constant-segment region were used to synthesize first-strand cDNA for the TCR alpha and beta chains. Each cDNA library was double barcoded, with a SMART-Mk sample barcode plus Illumina barcodes, to control for contamination. TruSeq adapter sequences along with Illumina sample barcodes were introduced in two successive PCR steps. The TCR alpha and beta cDNA libraries were sequenced on the Illumina HiSeq platform using custom primers. Per the original workflow: MiGEC processed the raw reads to extract unique molecular identifiers, while MiXCR was used to determine the CDR3 positions. For each individual, recombination models were inferred using an EM algorithm with the repgenHMM and IGoR tools. Shared clonotypes were analyzed with the tcR package in R, and sharing was normalized by the product of cloneset sizes. Out-of-frame nonproductive sequences were analyzed to study raw recombination free of thymic and clonal selection effects. The public reads were reprocessed in TCRdb via fastp at Q25 and MiXCR, keeping in-frame beta chains. Each entry is one CDR3 protein sequence, shown with its most common DNA and genes. The V and J calls shown here were made by TCRdb, not taken from the authors' results. The sample includes fewer than 350,000 distinct CDR3 sequences, with more than 6.5% observed a single time. The leading ten clones occupy roughly 2.1% of the sample.

These same data were also listed under a study on yellow fever vaccine responses in identical twins. As that second study puts it: The authors reported that the T cell response to vaccination in identical twins appeared partly convergent and partly personalized. In the study, vaccine-responding T cell clones were precisely tracked in identical twins.

The V and J genes are TRBV25-1 and TRBJ2-2; no D gene is confidently identified. Sequences were obtained from memory (CD45RO+) T cells sorted from blood. The cell subset or site label here, explained by the study, means: CD45RO+ enriched T cells. The clonotype comes from a woman in her late teens or twenties in good health. The DNA sequence is as follows: TGTGCCACCTCGACCAACACCGGGGAGCTGTTTTTT. This translates into CATSTNTGELFF.